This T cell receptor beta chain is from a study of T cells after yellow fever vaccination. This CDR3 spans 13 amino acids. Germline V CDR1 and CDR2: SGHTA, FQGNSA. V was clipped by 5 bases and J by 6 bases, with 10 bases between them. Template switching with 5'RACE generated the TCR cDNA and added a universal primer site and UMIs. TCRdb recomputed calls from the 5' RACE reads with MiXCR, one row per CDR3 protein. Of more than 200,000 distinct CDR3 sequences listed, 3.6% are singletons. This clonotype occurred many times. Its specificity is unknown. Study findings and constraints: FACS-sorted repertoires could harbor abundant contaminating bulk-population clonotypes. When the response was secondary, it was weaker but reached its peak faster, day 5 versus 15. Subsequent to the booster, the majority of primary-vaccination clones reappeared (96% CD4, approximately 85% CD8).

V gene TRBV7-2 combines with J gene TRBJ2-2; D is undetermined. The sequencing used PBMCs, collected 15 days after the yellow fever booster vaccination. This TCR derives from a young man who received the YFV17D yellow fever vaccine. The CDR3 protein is CASSPSGAGELFF. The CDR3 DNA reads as TGTGCCAGCAGCCCCAGTGGGGCCGGGGAGCTGTTTTTT.